Listed here are 28 T cell receptor beta chains from one sample, sequenced in a study of technical replicates of blood from several donors. TCRdb's table, derived via immunoSEQ multiplex PCR, lists solely in-frame clones and lacks some. The sample lists about 62,000 clones, around 87% seen once, with roughly 5% in the top ten. Sequenced material: PBMCs. The receptors derive from a human donor in good health. Some clones in this sample may be carry-over from other donors' samples.

The V gene is TRBV19, the J gene TRBJ2-7, with 11 nucleotides matching TRBD2. Germline lookup yields CDR1 LNHDA and CDR2 SQIVND (reference sequence). The trim removed 3 bases at V and 3 bases at J, leaving 4 bases unmatched. The CDR3 contains 15 residues. The CDR3 DNA reads TGTGCCAGTAGTATGCGACTAGCGGGGAACTACGAGCAGTACTTC. The encoded protein is CASSMRLAGNYEQYF.

The chain links TRBV4-2 to TRBJ2-3; TRBD2 matches at 9 bases. This CDR3 is built from 16 residues. The J segment lost 1 base and the V segment lost 0 bases, leaving 2 bases of the junction unmatched. Germline V gives CDR1 LGHNA, CDR2 YNFKEQ. The DNA of the CDR3 is TGTGCCAGCAGCCAAGATTGGACTAGCGGCACAGATACGCAGTATTTT. Its protein is CASSQDWTSGTDTQYF.

There are a few counts of this clone. The V gene is TRBV13, the J gene TRBJ2-5, with D tentatively TRBD1 (6 bases). This CDR3 has 15 amino acids. V lost 5 bases, J lost 5 bases, and 18 bases lay in between. Per the germline V gene, CDR1 is PRHDT and CDR2 is FYEKMQ (reference sequence). The CDR3 region has the DNA TGTGCCAGCAGCACCGAAGGCAGGGGCGGCGAGACCCAGTACTTC. Translated: CASSTEGRGGETQYF.

This clone came up a few times. The chain uses TRBV4-3 and TRBJ2-3, with D possibly TRBD2 on 5 matching bases. Trimming removed 4 bases from V and 0 bases from J, with 14 bases in between. The CDR3 is 16 residues long. Germline V gives CDR1 LGHNA, CDR2 YSLEER. The CDR3 bases are TGCGCCAGCAGCCCGAAGAGAGAGCGGAGCACAGATACGCAGTATTTT. This encodes CASSPKRERSTDTQYF.

This rearrangement joins TRBV6-5 to TRBJ2-2; TRBD2 aligns across 9 bases. CDR1 MNHEY and CDR2 SVGAGI come from the germline V gene. This CDR3 contains 15 residues. Unmatched junction bases numbered 8, after V lost 4 bases and J lost 8 bases. In DNA form, the CDR3 reads TGTGCCAGCAGTTCGCCGGGACTAGCTCGAGGGGAGCTGTTTTTT. Its translation: CASSSPGLARGELFF.

This chain uses TRBV21-1 with TRBJ1-6; the DNA was not compared with TRBD1, the D call given in the table. TRBV21-1 is recorded as a pseudogene. This CDR3 comprises 16 residues. CDR3 protein: CASSKTSTGGFSPLHF. The CDR3 nucleotides are TGTGCCAGCAGCAAGACATCGACAGGGGGCTTTTCACCCCTCCACTTT.

The V gene is TRBV21-1, the J gene TRBJ2-7; the table's D call, TRBD1, was not checked against the DNA. TRBV21-1 is a pseudogene segment. CDR3 length: 13 amino acids. The CDR3 DNA follows: TGTGCCAGCAGCCAGAGGTTCAGGGACGAGCAGTACTTC. Its translation is CASSQRFRDEQYF.

The chain employs TRBV27 and TRBJ1-1, with 9 nucleotides matching TRBD1. The germline V gene has CDR1 MNHEY and CDR2 SMNVEV (reference sequence). Losses at the gene ends were 11 bases for V and 6 bases for J; bases not matched to a gene: 10. This CDR3 is 13 amino acids long. The DNA of the CDR3 is TGTGCCGCATGGGGACAGGGACACCCTGAAGCTTTCTTT. It yields the protein CAAWGQGHPEAFF.

The rearrangement links TRBV19 to TRBJ1-2, with D possibly being TRBD1 (6 bases). V lost 1 base and J 2 bases, leaving 11 bases between the germline ends. This CDR3 has 15 residues. CDR1 is LNHDA and CDR2 is SQIVND in the germline V gene (reference sequence). CDR3 sequence: CASSIVQGRNYGYTF. The DNA of the CDR3 is TGTGCCAGTAGTATAGTTCAGGGGCGGAACTATGGCTACACCTTC.

Here the CDR3 reads CASSPGEGTDTQYF. The DNA for the CDR3 is TGTGCCAGCAGCCCAGGGGAAGGCACAGATACGCAGTATTTT. The chain couples TRBV4-2 to TRBJ2-3, with a weak D call TRBD1 (6 bases). V gave up 4 bases and J gave up 1 base, with 9 bases separating them. From germline, CDR1 is LGHNA and CDR2 YNFKEQ. The CDR3 has 14 amino acids.

CDR3 nucleotide sequence: TGTGCCAGCAGTTACTCACAGGGGGGTTCTGGCTACACCTTC. Protein sequence: CASSYSQGGSGYTF. This chain uses TRBV6-5 with TRBJ1-2; 8 bases fit TRBD1. Germline lookup yields CDR1 MNHEY and CDR2 SVGAGI. CDR3 length equals 14 residues. V lost 0 bases, J lost 7 bases, and 4 bases stayed unmatched.

V usage is TRBV6-5 and J usage is TRBJ2-5, with D perhaps matching TRBD2 (6 bases). CDR1 is MNHEY, CDR2 SVGAGI, per germline. V was trimmed by 6 bases and J by 5 bases, leaving 19 bases between them. The length of the CDR3 is 15 residues. CDR3 coding DNA: TGTGCCAGCAGCGGGGCAAAAGACAGCGGGGAGACCCAGTACTTC. Translated: CASSGAKDSGETQYF.

This clone was counted a single time. The genes are TRBV5-8 and TRBJ2-5, with D hard to call. Looked up from germline, CDR1 is SGHTS and CDR2 is YDEGEE. V lost 4 bases and J 6 bases, leaving 25 bases between the germline ends. The CDR3 spans 17 residues. DNA of the CDR3: TGTGCCAGCAGCCAGACCCACGGCCTAGGAGCAAGAAAGACCCAGTACTTC. As protein: CASSQTHGLGARKTQYF.

The V gene is TRBV6-1, the J gene TRBJ2-7, with 9 bases identical to TRBD2. V trimming: 4 bases; J trimming: 6 bases; junction bases outside the gene matches: 4. Looked up from germline, CDR1 is MNHNS and CDR2 is SASEGT. The CDR3 consists of 13 residues. The CDR3 DNA reads as TGTGCCAGCAGTGTTGCGGGAGGGCGCGAGCAGTACTTC. This encodes CASSVAGGREQYF.

The chain carries TRBV29-1 and TRBJ1-1; D may be TRBD1 (5 bases). Germline V gives CDR1 SQVTM, CDR2 ANQGSEA. V was shortened by 8 bases and J by 6 bases, with 19 bases between the two germline ends. This CDR3 has 13 residues. CDR3 in amino acids: CSPSGGKYPEAFF. In nucleotides, the CDR3 is TGCAGCCCAAGCGGGGGGAAGTACCCTGAAGCTTTCTTT.

The chain couples TRBV9 to TRBJ2-3; 8 bases fit TRBD1. The CDR3 contains 15 residues. Trimming removed 2 bases from V and 4 bases from J; junction bases left unmatched: 6. Germline CDR1 reads SGDLS; CDR2 reads YYNGEE. The CDR3 here is CASSVRDRFSDTQYF. CDR3 DNA sequence: TGTGCCAGCAGCGTCCGGGACAGGTTTTCAGATACGCAGTATTTT. Filled out from reference TRBV9 and TRBJ2-3, the complete variable domain reads DSGVTQTPKHLITATGQRVTLRCSPRSGDLSVYWYQQSLDQGLQFLIQYYNGEERAKGNILERFSAQQFPDLHSELNLSSLELGDSALYFCASSVRDRFSDTQYFGPGTRLTVL.

This clone is deemed medium-sized. Other DNA variants within this sample encode the same CDR3. The chain recombines TRBV5-1 with TRBJ2-1; 11 bases map to TRBD2. CDR3 size: 14 residues. CDR1 is SGHRS and CDR2 is YFSETQ in the germline V gene. Trimming took 4 bases from V and 4 from J; bases not matched to a gene: 1. The DNA of the CDR3 is TGCGCCAGCAGCGCTAGCGGGGGGTACAATGAGCAGTTCTTC. It codes for CASSASGGYNEQFF. The full variable domain, its missing parts supplied by reference TRBV5-1 and TRBJ2-1, is KAGVTQTPRYLIKTRGQQVTLSCSPISGHRSVSWYQQTPGQGLQFLFEYFSETQRNKGNFPGRFSGRQFSNSRSEMNVSTLELGDSALYLCASSASGGYNEQFFGPGTRLTVL.

The chain couples TRBV2 to TRBJ1-6; D ambiguous. Germline V lookup: CDR1 SNHLY, CDR2 FYNNEI. This CDR3 spans 16 amino acids. The V and J ends lost 6 bases and 9 bases respectively, with 21 bases between them. Here the CDR3 DNA reads TGTGCCAGCAGCGTAACCAGAGCGGGCGTGGGTTCACCCCTCCACTTT. Translating gives CASSVTRAGVGSPLHF.

The V gene is TRBV5-4, the J gene TRBJ1-1; perhaps TRBD1 as D (6 bases). The V and J ends lost 0 bases and 1 base respectively, with 10 bases between them. This CDR3 has 15 residues. Per the germline V gene, CDR1 is SGHNT and CDR2 is YYREEE (reference sequence). The CDR3 bases are TGTGCCAGCAGCTTGGCAGGGGCAAGGAACACTGAAGCTTTCTTT. It codes for CASSLAGARNTEAFF.

CDR3 residues: CASSLAGTSSGETQYF. Here the CDR3 DNA reads TGCGCCAGCAGCTTGGCCGGGACTAGCTCGGGAGAGACCCAGTACTTC. The chain carries TRBV5-1 and TRBJ2-5, with 9 positions matching TRBD2. After removal of 0 bases from V and 4 bases from J, the junction contained 7 bases not matched to a gene. CDR1 and CDR2 from the germline V gene are SGHRS and YFSETQ. The CDR3 extends over 16 amino acids.

The J gene is TRBJ2-7, the V gene TRBV12-5; 8 nucleotides match TRBD2. The CDR3 sequence is 15 residues long. Germline trimming cut 6 bases from V and 3 bases from J; bases unmatched to any gene: 10. In germline, CDR1 is LGHNT, CDR2 FRNRAP. CDR3 nucleotide sequence: TGTGCTAGTGGCCCTTGGGGTAGCGGGAACTACGAGCAGTACTTC. Protein product: CASGPWGSGNYEQYF.

The chain uses TRBV10-3 and TRBJ2-7; 8 nucleotides agree with TRBD2. V lost 7 bases, J lost 0 bases, and 5 bases stayed unmatched. The CDR3 sequence is 14 residues long. CDR1 ENHRY and CDR2 SYGVKD come from the germline V gene. This CDR3 reads CAIMGSGSSYEQYF. CDR3 nucleotides: TGTGCCATCATGGGCAGCGGGAGCTCCTACGAGCAGTACTTC.

The V gene is TRBV19, the J gene TRBJ2-2; a weak D match, TRBD1 (5 bases). Germline V gene sequence: CDR1 LNHDA, CDR2 SQIVND (reference sequence). With 6 bases removed from V and 0 bases from J, the gap between germline ends came to 8 bases. The CDR3 has 14 residues. This CDR3 is CASRQATNTGELFF. The CDR3 DNA is TGTGCCAGTAGACAGGCCACGAACACCGGGGAGCTGTTTTTT.

The chain recombines TRBV2 with TRBJ2-5; TRBD2 matches 7 bases. CDR1 and CDR2 from the germline V gene are SNHLY and FYNNEI. The trim removed 6 bases at V and 4 bases at J, leaving 5 bases unmatched. This CDR3 is built from 13 residues. As DNA, the CDR3 is TGTGCCAGCAGCAGGGACTATCGAGAGACCCAGTACTTC. Protein sequence: CASSRDYRETQYF.

This chain uses TRBV4-1 with TRBJ1-1, with TRBD1 matching 8 bases. This CDR3 is built from 15 residues. The trim removed 4 bases at V and 4 bases at J, leaving 8 bases unmatched. Germline CDR1 is MGHRA and CDR2 is YSYEKL. The CDR3 loop reads CASSLRTGWSTEAFF. The CDR3 nucleotides are TGCGCCAGCAGCCTCCGGACAGGGTGGAGCACTGAAGCTTTCTTT.

CDR3 protein: CASSSVNYGYTF. The CDR3 bases are TGCGCCAGCAGCTCAGTTAACTATGGCTACACCTTC. V usage is TRBV5-1 and J usage is TRBJ1-2; the D is unclear. The CDR3 totals 12 residues. Trimming cost V 3 bases and J 1 base, with 4 bases left between them. Germline lookup yields CDR1 SGHRS and CDR2 YFSETQ.

V and J are TRBV5-5 and TRBJ1-1; D is ambiguous. V lost 2 bases and J lost 7, with 12 bases in between. The CDR3 has 13 amino acids. Germline V gene data show CDR1 as SGHKS and CDR2 as YYEKEE (reference sequence). The CDR3 DNA reads TGTGCCAGCAGCTTTACGCCGTCGGGTGAAGCTTTCTTT. Its protein is CASSFTPSGEAFF. Supplemented by reference TRBV5-5 and TRBJ1-1, the full variable domain reads DAGVTQSPTHLIKTRGQQVTLRCSPISGHKSVSWYQQVLGQGPQFIFQYYEKEERGRGNFPDRFSARQFPNYSSELNVNALLLGDSALYLCASSFTPSGEAFFGQGTRLTVV.

This chain joins TRBV4-3 and TRBJ1-3; no clear D. V was trimmed by 0 bases and J by 0 bases, leaving 6 bases between them. Germline CDR1 is LGHNA and CDR2 is YSLEER. The CDR3 contains 15 residues. Here the CDR3 DNA reads TGCGCCAGCAGCCAAGATGAGGTCTCTGGAAACACCATATATTTT. Amino acid sequence: CASSQDEVSGNTIYF.